One and the same sample provided the 27 T cell receptor beta chains below, sequenced in a study of tumor and adjacent non-tumor tissue in lung cancer. No cell sorting was done before RNA was extracted from the tissue. More than 3 cm separated this lung sample from the edge of the tumor. The library came from three nested PCR rounds adapted from ARM-PCR protocols. TCRdb fed the multiplex PCR reads into MiXCR, producing one record per CDR3 protein. The sample carries 90,000 to 100,000 distinct CDR3 sequences, roughly 80% recorded once. The specimen was distant non-tumor lung tissue. These receptors all stem from a man in his sixties with small cell lung cancer.

Details on this clonotype: In this CDR3 the conserved last residue, phenylalanine or tryptophan, is missing, so a read error is likely. The chain recombines TRBV12-3 or TRBV12-4 with TRBJ1-2; 7 positions agree with TRBD1. The CDR3 loop spans 15 amino acids. Trimming removed 3 bases from V and 8 bases from J; junction bases left unmatched: 12. DNA of the CDR3: TGTGCCAGCAGTTTCGCGGTGGCAGGGGGTGGAGGCTACACCCTC. Translating it yields CASSFAVAGGGGYTL.

The chain links TRBV6-6 to TRBJ2-3, with 7 bases aligning to TRBD2. V shed 6 bases, J shed 4 bases, and the junction held 13 bases outside the gene matches. This CDR3 has 16 residues. The germline V gene has CDR1 MNHNY and CDR2 SVGAGI (reference sequence). The CDR3 loop reads CASSSGLAENSDTQYF. DNA of the CDR3: TGTGCCAGCAGCTCCGGGCTAGCGGAAAACTCAGATACGCAGTATTTT.

On this clonotype itself: A read error is possible here, since a much larger clone lies one base away. The chain employs TRBV30 and TRBJ2-1; tentatively, D is TRBD1 or TRBD2 (5 bases each). Germline V gene lookup returns CDR1 GTSNPN and CDR2 SVGIG (reference sequence). V dropped 3 bases and J dropped 4 bases, with 19 bases sitting between them. This CDR3 has 16 amino acids. The CDR3 sequence: CAWSGTGAGRYNEQFF. The CDR3, as DNA: TGTGCCTGGAGCGGAACCGGGGCAGGGCGTTACAATGAGCAGTTCTTC.

This clonotype appeared a single time. Given a much more abundant clone one base away, this may be a read error. V and J are TRBV20-1 and TRBJ2-2; D gene ambiguous. Germline loops: CDR1 DFQATT, CDR2 SNEGSKA (reference sequence). The CDR3 is made up of 15 amino acids. The CDR3 loop is CSARDQRANIGELFF. Here the CDR3 DNA reads TGCAGTGCTAGAGATCAAAGAGCGAACATCGGGGAGCTGTTTTTT.

Turning to this clonotype: A much larger clonotype is one base distant, so this may be a read error. The V call is TRBV20-1, the J call TRBJ2-3; TRBD2 might be the D (6 bases). V dropped 5 bases and J dropped 0 bases, with 15 bases sitting between them. In germline, CDR1 is DFQATT, CDR2 SNEGSKA (reference sequence). The CDR3 runs to 15 residues. The CDR3 DNA reads as TGCAGTGCTGAAATAGCGGTAGTGAGCACAGATACGCAGTATTTT. Amino acid sequence: CSAEIAVVSTDTQYF.

As to this clonotype: Lacking the conserved final phenylalanine or tryptophan, this CDR3 likely reflects a read error. The limits of the CDR3 on the DNA are not certain, so only TCRdb's listed CDR3 is given. The rearrangement joins TRBV11-1 to TRBJ2-5. The CDR3 is 14 amino acids long, termini counted. Germline CDR1 SGHAT, CDR2 FQDESV (reference sequence). The CDR3 spells CASSLEWIQETQYL.

A note on this clonotype: A junction end diverges from the germline sequence, so it may reflect a read error. The chain recombines TRBV6-1 with TRBJ1-5; tentative D call: TRBD1 (6 bases). The CDR3 consists of 15 residues. The germline gives CDR1 MNHNS, CDR2 SASEGT. The CDR3: CASSESGDNNQLQHF. Written as DNA, the CDR3 is TGTGCCAGTAGTGAATCAGGGGACAACAATCAGCTCCAGCATTTT.

Of note for this clonotype: The junction shows a germline mismatch at one end, possibly a read error. The V and J genes are TRBV10-2 and TRBJ2-2, with D maybe TRBD2 (6 bases). The CDR3 is 16 residues long. CDR1 WSHSY and CDR2 SAAADI come from the germline V gene. This CDR3 is CASRGGELASTGKLFF. The CDR3 nucleotides read TGCGCCAGCCGTGGAGGGGAATTAGCGAGCACCGGGAAGCTGTTTTTT.

Of note for this clonotype: One end of the junction is discordant with germline, which a read error may explain. The chain carries TRBV5-4 and TRBJ2-2; D is undetermined. CDR3 size: 15 residues. Germline V gene data show CDR1 as SGHNT and CDR2 as YYREEE (reference sequence). CDR3: CASSLGMENTGELFF. The DNA for the CDR3 is TGTGCCAGCAGCTTGGGGATGGAAAACACTGGGGAGCTGTTTTTT.

About this clonotype: The junction departs from the called germline gene at one end, perhaps through a read error. The V and J genes are TRBV12-3 or TRBV12-4 and TRBJ2-1, with 8 nucleotides matching TRBD2. The CDR3 contains 17 residues. The CDR3 nucleotides read TGTGCCACCAGTCCATTAGCGGGACGGGAATCCTACAATGAGCAGTTCTTC. Protein product: CATSPLAGRESYNEQFF.

As regards this clonotype: One end of the junction is discordant with germline, which a read error may explain. The chain carries TRBV11-2 and TRBJ2-5; D ambiguous. This CDR3 spans 13 amino acids. Germline CDR1 reads SGHAT; CDR2 reads FQNNGV. CDR3: CVSSLGEKDTQYF. The CDR3 nucleotides read TGTGTCAGCAGTTTAGGAGAGAAAGATACCCAGTACTTC.

For this clonotype: The junction shows a germline mismatch at one end, possibly a read error. V gene TRBV9 combines with J gene TRBJ2-5, with no clear D. Germline V gives CDR1 SGDLS, CDR2 YYNGEE. CDR3 size: 15 residues. CDR3 DNA: TGTGCCAGCAGCGTATCCGGCGTGTACCAAGAGGCCCAGTACTTC. Amino acid sequence: CASSVSGVYQEAQYF.

Remarks on this clonotype: This likely comes from a read error, as the CDR3 has no conserved phenylalanine or tryptophan at its end. V is TRBV30 and J is TRBJ2-3; TRBD2 matches 12 bases. CDR1 is GTSNPN and CDR2 is SVGIG in the germline V gene (reference sequence). V lost 6 bases to trimming and J lost 3 bases; unmatched junction nucleotides: 1. The CDR3 is 13 residues long. DNA for the CDR3: TGTGCCTGTACTAGCGGGAGGACAGATACGCAGTATATT. Encoded protein: CACTSGRTDTQYI.

The rearrangement links TRBV6-6 to TRBJ2-7; D perhaps matches TRBD2 (5 bases). Germline assignment: CDR1 MNHNY and CDR2 SVGAGI (reference sequence). Trimming took off 6 bases at V and 2 bases at J, with 23 bases between the two ends. This CDR3 contains 17 residues. This CDR3 reads CASSSLDLMGDTYEQYF. CDR3 bases: TGTGCCAGCAGCTCACTCGATTTAATGGGAGACACCTACGAGCAGTACTTC.

This chain connects TRBV6-2 or TRBV6-3 to TRBJ1-2; D is undetermined. The V gene lost 5 bases and the J gene lost 8 bases, with 15 bases spanning the gap. The CDR3 totals 13 residues. Germline CDR1 reads MNHEY; CDR2 reads SVGEGT. The CDR3 DNA follows: TGTGCCAGCAGTCCGATTGGGGATGCCGGCTACACCTTC. It specifies CASSPIGDAGYTF.

Details on this clonotype: An end of the junction does not agree with germline; a read error may underlie this. The V gene is TRBV20-1, the J gene TRBJ1-1; 9 bases align to TRBD1. CDR1 and CDR2 (germline): DFQATT, SNEGSKA (reference sequence). The CDR3 contains 17 residues. CDR3 in amino acids: CSARVEKDRGLNTEAFF. In DNA form, the CDR3 reads TGCAGTGCCAGAGTCGAAAAGGACAGGGGCCTGAACACTGAAGCTTTCTTT.

About this clonotype: One junction end disagrees with the germline gene, perhaps due to a read error. The V and J genes are TRBV20-1 and TRBJ1-5, with D uncertain. CDR3 length: 13 amino acids. Germline V CDR1 and CDR2: DFQATT, SNEGSKA (reference sequence). The CDR3 protein is CSARMDADQPQHF. The CDR3 coding sequence is TGCAGTGCTAGAATGGATGCGGATCAGCCCCAACATTTT.

Points on this clonotype: A much larger clone is a single base away; this may be a read error. This chain links TRBV30 with TRBJ2-7; TRBD1 matches 7 bases. The CDR3 covers 14 residues. Trimming at V came to 1 base and at J to 1 base, leaving 4 bases not matched to a gene. Germline CDR1 reads GTSNPN; CDR2 reads SVGIG (reference sequence). CDR3: CAWSDGTASYEQYF. The CDR3 DNA reads as TGTGCCTGGAGTGATGGGACAGCTTCCTACGAGCAGTACTTC. The variable domain in full, with the rest retrieved from reference TRBV30 and TRBJ2-7, is SQTIHQWPATLVQPVGSPLSLECTVEGTSNPNLYWYRQAAGRGLQLLFYSVGIGQISSEVPQNLSASRPQDRQFILSSKKLLLSDSGFYLCAWSDGTASYEQYFGPGTRLTVT.

As regards this clonotype: A junction end diverges from the germline sequence, so it may reflect a read error. This chain uses TRBV6-5 with TRBJ2-1; D perhaps matches TRBD1 (6 bases). This CDR3 contains 14 residues. Germline CDR1 and CDR2: MNHEY and SVGAGI. The CDR3 reads CPSSYLTGRGEQFF. Written as DNA, the CDR3 is TGCCCCAGCAGTTACTTGACAGGCAGGGGTGAGCAGTTCTTC.

About this clonotype itself: This is likely a read error, given that the CDR3 carries no conserved phenylalanine or tryptophan at its end. This rearrangement joins TRBV5-8 to TRBJ2-1, with D maybe TRBD1 (6 bases). This CDR3 is built from 15 residues. The germline V gene encodes CDR1 SGHTS and CDR2 YDEGEE. V lost 2 bases to trimming and J lost 4 bases, with 13 bases between them. CDR3 in amino acids: CASSLQGQTYNEQFS. The CDR3 bases are TGTGCCAGCAGCTTACAGGGACAAACATACAATGAGCAGTTCTCC.

With regard to this clonotype: A much larger clone sits a single nucleotide away, making a read error possible. The rearrangement joins TRBV5-1 to TRBJ1-2; D remains unclear. The V gene's germline CDR1 is SGHRS and CDR2 YFSETQ. The V gene lost 9 bases and the J gene lost 10 bases, with 25 bases spanning the gap. The CDR3 contains 14 residues. The DNA of the CDR3 is TGCGCCACCTCACAAGAGGGAGGAAGGCTTGACTACACCTTC. Amino acid sequence: CATSQEGGRLDYTF.

This clonotype was seen ten or more times. The genes are TRBV20-1 and TRBJ2-1; 7 positions agree with TRBD2. V was clipped by 2 bases and J by 4 bases; unmatched bases: 2. The CDR3 spans 13 residues. Per the germline V gene, CDR1 is DFQATT and CDR2 is SNEGSKA (reference sequence). CDR3 bases: TGCAGTGCTAGAACGGGGGGTTACAATGAGCAGTTCTTC. It codes for CSARTGGYNEQFF.

About this clonotype itself: The missing conserved phenylalanine or tryptophan at the end of this CDR3 makes a read error likely. V is TRBV2 and J is TRBJ1-5; 7 bases fit TRBD1. The CDR3 runs to 13 residues. CDR1 is SNHLY and CDR2 is FYNNEI in the germline V gene. CDR3 in amino acids: CDSSDSGGQPQHI. CDR3 nucleotides: TGTGACAGTAGTGATTCAGGGGGTCAGCCCCAGCATATT.

The rearrangement uses TRBV11-2 and TRBJ1-1; D is unclear. Germline V lookup: CDR1 SGHAT, CDR2 FQNNGV. This CDR3 is built from 14 residues. The germline V and J ends were trimmed by 9 bases and 4 bases, with 18 bases remaining between them. This CDR3 reads CASSVPPLSTEAFF. CDR3 coding DNA: TGTGCCAGTAGCGTCCCCCCCCTCAGCACTGAAGCTTTCTTT.

V and J are TRBV10-3 and TRBJ1-2; possibly TRBD1 for D (6 bases). V lost 4 bases and J lost 3, with 12 bases in between. Germline-derived CDR1 and CDR2 are ENHRY and SYGVKD. This CDR3 has 14 residues. CDR3 nucleotides: TGTGCCATCAGTGCCACGGACAGCGACTATGGCTACACCTTC. This translates into CAISATDSDYGYTF.

Comments on this clonotype: The germline gene is not matched at one end of the junction; a read error may be the cause. This chain joins TRBV11-2 and TRBJ2-5, with D possibly being TRBD1 or TRBD2 (5 bases each). This CDR3 contains 13 residues. Germline V gene sequence: CDR1 SGHAT, CDR2 FQNNGV. The CDR3 DNA sequence: TGTACCAGCAACTTAGGGACGAAAGAGACCCAGTACTTC. The encoded protein is CTSNLGTKETQYF.

Concerning this clonotype: This may be a read error, as it is one base from a much larger clone. V is TRBV7-9 and J is TRBJ2-1; 9 bases map to TRBD2. This CDR3 contains 16 residues. V dropped 5 bases and J dropped 10; count of bases not matched to a gene: 15. Germline lookup yields CDR1 SEHNR and CDR2 FQNEAQ (reference sequence). The DNA of the CDR3 is TGTGCCAGCAGCCCGGGTGTTGCGGGAGGGCACCCCGAGCAGTTCTTC. This codes for CASSPGVAGGHPEQFF.